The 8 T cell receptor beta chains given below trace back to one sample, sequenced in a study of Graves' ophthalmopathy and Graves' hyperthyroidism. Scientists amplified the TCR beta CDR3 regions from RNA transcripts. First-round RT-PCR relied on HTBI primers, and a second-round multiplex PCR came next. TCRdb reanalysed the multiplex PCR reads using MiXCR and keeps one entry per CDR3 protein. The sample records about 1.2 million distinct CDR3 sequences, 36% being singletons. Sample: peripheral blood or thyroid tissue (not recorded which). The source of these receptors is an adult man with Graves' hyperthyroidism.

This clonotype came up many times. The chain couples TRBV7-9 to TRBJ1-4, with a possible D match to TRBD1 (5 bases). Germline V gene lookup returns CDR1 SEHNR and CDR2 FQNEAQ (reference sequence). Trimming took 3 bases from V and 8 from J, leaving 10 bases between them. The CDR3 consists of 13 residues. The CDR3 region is CASSLQGNEKLFF. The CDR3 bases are TGTGCCAGCAGCTTGCAGGGTAACGAAAAACTGTTTTTT.

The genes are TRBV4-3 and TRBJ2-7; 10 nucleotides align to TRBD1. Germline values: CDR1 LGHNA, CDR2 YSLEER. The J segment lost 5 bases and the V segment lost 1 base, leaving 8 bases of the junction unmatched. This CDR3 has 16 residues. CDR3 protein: CASSQVVDRGLDEQYF. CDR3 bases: TGCGCCAGCAGCCAAGTTGTCGACAGGGGGCTTGACGAGCAGTACTTC.

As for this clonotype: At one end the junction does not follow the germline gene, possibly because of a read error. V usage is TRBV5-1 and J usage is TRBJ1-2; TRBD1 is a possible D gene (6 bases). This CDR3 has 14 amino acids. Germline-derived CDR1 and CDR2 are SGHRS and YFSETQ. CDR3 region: CASSFAQGNYGYTF. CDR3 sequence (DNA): TGTGCCAGCAGCTTTGCACAGGGTAACTATGGCTACACCTTC.

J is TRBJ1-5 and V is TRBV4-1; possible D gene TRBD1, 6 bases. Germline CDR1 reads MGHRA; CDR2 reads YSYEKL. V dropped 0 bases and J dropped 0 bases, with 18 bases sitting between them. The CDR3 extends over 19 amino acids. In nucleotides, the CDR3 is TGCGCCAGCAGCCAAGAGTGGGACACCTTTCTCTATAGCAATCAGCCCCAGCATTTT. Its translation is CASSQEWDTFLYSNQPQHF.

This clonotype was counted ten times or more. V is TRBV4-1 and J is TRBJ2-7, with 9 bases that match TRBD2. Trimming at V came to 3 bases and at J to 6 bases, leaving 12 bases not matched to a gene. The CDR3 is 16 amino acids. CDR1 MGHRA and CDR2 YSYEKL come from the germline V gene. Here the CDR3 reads CASSHRIVAGAFEQYF. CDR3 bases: TGCGCCAGCAGCCACCGCATCGTAGCGGGAGCTTTCGAGCAGTACTTC.

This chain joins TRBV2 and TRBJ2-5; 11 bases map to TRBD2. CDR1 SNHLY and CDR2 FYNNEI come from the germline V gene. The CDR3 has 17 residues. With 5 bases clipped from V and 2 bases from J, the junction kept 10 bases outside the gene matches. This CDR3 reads CASSFLSGRAGQETQYF. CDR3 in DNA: TGTGCCAGCAGTTTCCTTAGCGGGAGGGCGGGGCAAGAGACCCAGTACTTC.

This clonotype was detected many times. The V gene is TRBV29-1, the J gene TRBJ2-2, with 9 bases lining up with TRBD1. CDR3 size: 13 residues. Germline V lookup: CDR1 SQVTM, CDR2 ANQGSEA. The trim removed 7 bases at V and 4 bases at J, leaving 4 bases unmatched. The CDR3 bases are TGCAGCGGTGGGACAGGGAGCACCGGGGAGCTGTTTTTT. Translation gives CSGGTGSTGELFF.

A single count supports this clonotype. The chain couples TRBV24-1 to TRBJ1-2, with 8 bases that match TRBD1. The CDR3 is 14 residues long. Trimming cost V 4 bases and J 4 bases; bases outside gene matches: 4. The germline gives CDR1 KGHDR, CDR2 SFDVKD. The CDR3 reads CATSDGTGVYGYTF. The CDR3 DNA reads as TGTGCCACCAGTGACGGGACAGGTGTCTATGGCTACACCTTC.